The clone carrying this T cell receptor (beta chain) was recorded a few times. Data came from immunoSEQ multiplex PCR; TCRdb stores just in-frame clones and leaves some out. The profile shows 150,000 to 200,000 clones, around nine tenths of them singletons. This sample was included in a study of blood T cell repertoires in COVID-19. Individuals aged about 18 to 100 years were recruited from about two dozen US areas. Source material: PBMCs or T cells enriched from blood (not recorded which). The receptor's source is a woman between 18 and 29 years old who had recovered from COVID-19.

The CDR3 bases are TGTGCCAGCAGCGTGGGCGTGGGTAATGAAAAACTGTTTTTT. Protein sequence: CASSVGVGNEKLFF. The chain combines TRBV9 with TRBJ1-4; D gene unclear. Germline-derived CDR1 and CDR2 are SGDLS and YYNGEE. The V gene lost 2 bases and the J gene lost 4 bases, with 9 bases spanning the gap. The CDR3 extends over 14 amino acids.